This T cell receptor beta chain was documented in a study of blood T cell repertoires in COVID-19. The overall study: Both acute and convalescent COVID-19 samples were obtained from the United States, Italy and Spain. In each case, the material was cDNA or gDNA derived from T cells, B-cell-depleted T cells, or PBMCs.

The V and J ends lost 4 bases and 8 bases respectively, with 17 bases between them. CDR1 and CDR2 (germline): SGDLS, YYNGEE. The CDR3 runs 14 residues. Data came from immunoSEQ multiplex PCR; TCRdb stores just in-frame clones and leaves some out. Of 99,000 or so clones listed, 70% to 85% are singletons. The sequenced sample consisted of peripheral blood. The chain is built from TRBV9 and TRBJ2-3, with TRBD1 as a possible D gene (6 bases). The clonotype originates from a woman aged 80 or over with active or convalescent COVID-19. CDR3 in amino acids: CASSPRQERGTQYF. In nucleotides, the CDR3 is TGTGCCAGCAGCCCCCGACAGGAGAGGGGTACGCAGTATTTT.